This TCR beta chain was profiled in a study of regulatory T cells in long-lasting Graves disease. Relying on iRepertoire HTBI primers and Arm-PCR of CDR3 regions, the team built TCR beta libraries. TCRdb re-analysed the multiplex PCR reads in MiXCR, keeping a single row per CDR3 protein. Of approximately 440,000 distinct CDR3 sequences listed, around 20% are singletons. Germline lookup yields CDR1 MNHEY and CDR2 SVGEGT. V shed 4 bases and J shed 4 bases, with 4 bases lying between them. The CDR3 is 11 residues long. Time point indicated: persistent/refractory GD, antithyroid drugs over 5 years with positive TRAb. PBMCs were the source of the RNA used for TCR sequencing.

The source material was peripheral blood mononuclear cells (PBMCs), sampled when the disease was refractory, from a patient treated with antithyroid drugs. This clonotype originated in a female donor with Graves disease. The chain combines TRBV6-2 or TRBV6-3 with TRBJ1-2; D ambiguous. Here the CDR3 reads CASSCSYGYTF. Here the CDR3 DNA reads TGTGCCAGCAGTTGCAGCTATGGCTACACCTTC.